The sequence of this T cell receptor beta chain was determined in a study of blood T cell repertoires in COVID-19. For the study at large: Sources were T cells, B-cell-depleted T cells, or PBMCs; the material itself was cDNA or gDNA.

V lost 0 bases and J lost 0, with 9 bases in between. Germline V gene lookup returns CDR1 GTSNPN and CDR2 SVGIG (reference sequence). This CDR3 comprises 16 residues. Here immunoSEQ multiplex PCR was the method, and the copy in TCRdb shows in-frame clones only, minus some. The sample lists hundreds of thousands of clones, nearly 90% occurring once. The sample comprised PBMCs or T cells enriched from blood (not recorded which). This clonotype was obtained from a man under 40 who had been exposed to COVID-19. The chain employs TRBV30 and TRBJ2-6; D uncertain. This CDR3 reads CAWSVPPGSGANVLTF. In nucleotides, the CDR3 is TGTGCCTGGAGTGTCCCACCGGGCTCTGGGGCCAACGTCCTGACTTTC.